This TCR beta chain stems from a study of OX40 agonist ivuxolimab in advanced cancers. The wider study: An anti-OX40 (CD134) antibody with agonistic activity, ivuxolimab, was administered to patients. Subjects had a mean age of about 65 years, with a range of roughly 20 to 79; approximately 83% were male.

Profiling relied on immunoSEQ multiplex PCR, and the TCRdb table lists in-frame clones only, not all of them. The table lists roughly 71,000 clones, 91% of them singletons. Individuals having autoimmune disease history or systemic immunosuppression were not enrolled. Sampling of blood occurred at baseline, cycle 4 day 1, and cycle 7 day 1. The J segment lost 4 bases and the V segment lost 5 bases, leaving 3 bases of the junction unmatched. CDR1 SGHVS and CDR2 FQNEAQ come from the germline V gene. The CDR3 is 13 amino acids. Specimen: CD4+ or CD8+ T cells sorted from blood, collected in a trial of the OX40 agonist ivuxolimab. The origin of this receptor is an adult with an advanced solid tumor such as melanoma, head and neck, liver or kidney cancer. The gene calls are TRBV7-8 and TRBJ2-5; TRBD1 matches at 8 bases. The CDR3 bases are TGTGCCAGCAGCGGGGACAGGTCAGAGACCCAGTACTTC. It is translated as CASSGDRSETQYF.